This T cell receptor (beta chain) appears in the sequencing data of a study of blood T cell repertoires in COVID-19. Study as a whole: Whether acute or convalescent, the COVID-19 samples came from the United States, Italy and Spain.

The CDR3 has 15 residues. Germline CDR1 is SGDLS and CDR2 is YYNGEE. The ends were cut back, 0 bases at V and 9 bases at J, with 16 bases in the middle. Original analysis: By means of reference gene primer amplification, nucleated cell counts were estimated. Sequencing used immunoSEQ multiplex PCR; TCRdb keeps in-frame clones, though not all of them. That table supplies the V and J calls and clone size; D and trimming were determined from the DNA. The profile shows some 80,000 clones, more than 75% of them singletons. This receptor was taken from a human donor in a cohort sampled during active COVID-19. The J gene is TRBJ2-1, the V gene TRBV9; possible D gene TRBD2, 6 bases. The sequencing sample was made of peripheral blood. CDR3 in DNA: TGTGCCAGCAGCGTAGTCCCGGACGGGAGCGGTGAGCAGTTCTTC. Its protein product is CASSVVPDGSGEQFF. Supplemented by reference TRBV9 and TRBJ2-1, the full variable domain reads DSGVTQTPKHLITATGQRVTLRCSPRSGDLSVYWYQQSLDQGLQFLIQYYNGEERAKGNILERFSAQQFPDLHSELNLSSLELGDSALYFCASSVVPDGSGEQFFGPGTRLTVL.